The 21 T cell receptor beta chains presented below share a single source sample, sequenced in a study of resident and recirculating memory T cells in vitiligo. Assay used: immunoSEQ multiplex PCR; TCRdb lists only in-frame clones, some missing. The sample lists 55,000 to 75,000 clones, about 89% occurring once. Material for sequencing was blood. These receptors all stem from a male donor with vitiligo.

The gene calls are TRBV6-4 and TRBJ2-3, with TRBD2 matching 9 bases. V lost 3 bases and J lost 2; bases outside the gene matches: 6. Looked up from germline, CDR1 is MRHNA and CDR2 is SNTAGT. This CDR3 spans 16 amino acids. CDR3 protein: CASSEKRGAVTDTQYF. For the CDR3, the DNA is TGTGCCAGCAGTGAAAAGCGGGGGGCCGTCACAGATACGCAGTATTTT.

V is TRBV11-2 and J is TRBJ2-7, with 11 bases identical to TRBD2. The V and J ends lost 3 bases and 8 bases, in that order; junction bases with no gene match: 3. Per germline, CDR1 SGHAT and CDR2 FQNNGV. CDR3 length: 13 residues. DNA of the CDR3: TGTGCCAGCAGCTTTCTAGCGGGGGGTAAGCAGTACTTC. Its protein product is CASSFLAGGKQYF.

The chain carries TRBV21-1 and TRBJ2-2; the table's TRBD1 call for D was not verified on the DNA. TRBV21-1 is a pseudogene locus. CDR3 length: 12 residues. DNA for the CDR3: TGTGCCAGCAGCACAGGGATCGGGGAGCTGTTTTTT. It is translated as CASSTGIGELFF.

This chain connects TRBV6-1 to TRBJ1-3; 7 bases line up with TRBD1. Germline lookup yields CDR1 MNHNS and CDR2 SASEGT. V was clipped by 1 base and J by 4 bases; unmatched bases: 1. The CDR3 runs 14 residues. CDR3 nucleotide sequence: TGTGCCAGCAGTGAAGGGGGACAGGGAAACACCATATATTTT. Translated: CASSEGGQGNTIYF.

CDR3 sequence (DNA): TGTGCCAGTAGTCTGAGGACAGGGCTAAACTATGGCTACACCTTC. Its protein is CASSLRTGLNYGYTF. The chain uses TRBV19 and TRBJ1-2, with TRBD1 matching 8 bases. Per the germline V gene, CDR1 is LNHDA and CDR2 is SQIVND (reference sequence). V lost 5 bases, J lost 2 bases, and 7 bases stayed unmatched. CDR3 size: 15 residues.

The CDR3 loop is CASSLFLLGGRQDEQYF. The CDR3 nucleotides read TGTGCCAGCAGTTTATTTTTGTTGGGGGGACGGCAGGACGAGCAGTACTTC. The gene calls are TRBV28 and TRBJ2-7; a possible D gene is TRBD2 (6 bases). Germline CDR1 reads MDHEN; CDR2 reads SYDVKM. Trimming shortened V by 1 base and J by 5 bases, and 21 bases separated the two germline ends. This CDR3 is 17 amino acids long.

This chain uses TRBV19 with TRBJ1-1; a possible D gene is TRBD1 (6 bases). V was cut by 5 bases and J by 1 base, with 8 bases left in between. From germline, CDR1 is LNHDA and CDR2 SQIVND (reference sequence). The CDR3 sequence is 13 residues long. CDR3 amino acids: CASSPQGNTEAFF. CDR3 in DNA: TGTGCCAGTAGTCCACAGGGGAACACTGAAGCTTTCTTT.

The chain recombines TRBV6-1 with TRBJ1-1; the D is unclear. Germline lookup yields CDR1 MNHNS and CDR2 SASEGT. Trimming left V 4 bases short and J 0 bases short, with 9 bases between. This CDR3 region has 14 residues. The CDR3 DNA sequence: TGTGCCAGCAGTGGGCTGGGCATGAACACTGAAGCTTTCTTT. This encodes CASSGLGMNTEAFF.

The V call is TRBV23-1, the J call TRBJ2-5, with 7 bases fitting TRBD1. TRBV23-1 is marked as an open reading frame, function uncertain. J gave up 4 bases and V 8 bases, and 7 bases lay outside the gene matches. This CDR3 has 13 amino acids. DNA of the CDR3: TGCGCCAGCCCACGAGGGGGCGGAGAGACCCAGTACTTC. This sequence encodes CASPRGGGETQYF.

This clone was counted once. V is TRBV11-3 and J is TRBJ2-3, with D possibly TRBD2 on 5 matching bases. Germline CDR1 SGHNT, CDR2 YENEEA. Trimming took 5 bases from V and 5 from J, leaving 11 bases between them. The CDR3 length is 13 residues. This CDR3 reads CASSPRAGDTQYF. As DNA, the CDR3 is TGTGCCAGCAGCCCGAGGGCAGGAGATACGCAGTATTTT.

Regarding this clone: The sample carries other DNA sequences with the same CDR3. The chain has TRBV4-3 and TRBJ2-2; TRBD1 is a possible D gene (5 bases). The V end was cut by 0 bases, the J end by 7 bases, with 6 bases between. This CDR3 contains 13 residues. Germline-derived CDR1 and CDR2 are LGHNA and YSLEER. The CDR3 coding sequence is TGCGCCAGCAGCCAAGACAGGGTCGGGGAGCTGTTTTTT. Its protein is CASSQDRVGELFF.

The chain carries TRBV7-3 and TRBJ2-1, with D maybe TRBD2 (6 bases). The length of the CDR3 is 15 residues. CDR1 is SGHTA, CDR2 FQGTGA, per germline. Trimming removed 3 bases from V and 0 bases from J, with 9 bases in between. The CDR3 DNA follows: TGTGCCAGCAGCTTGAGGGAGGCCTCCTACAATGAGCAGTTCTTC. Translated: CASSLREASYNEQFF.

The chain carries TRBV29-1 and TRBJ2-3; 8 bases align to TRBD2. The ends lost 6 bases at V and 1 base at J; junction bases unmatched: 9. This CDR3 contains 15 residues. In germline, CDR1 is SQVTM, CDR2 ANQGSEA. The CDR3 DNA reads TGCAGCGTCCCACCCGGAGCGGGGGGCACAGATACGCAGTATTTT. Translating it yields CSVPPGAGGTDTQYF.

CDR3 DNA sequence: TGTGCCAGCAGCGCCGACATGGGCGGCTACACCTTC. This translates into CASSADMGGYTF. The chain employs TRBV2 and TRBJ1-2; no firm D call. Trimming cost V 6 bases and J 8 bases, with 13 bases left between them. The CDR3 has 12 residues. Per the germline V gene, CDR1 is SNHLY and CDR2 is FYNNEI. Together with reference TRBV2 and TRBJ1-2, the CDR3 gives the full variable domain: EPEVTQTPSHQVTQMGQEVILRCVPISNHLYFYWYRQILGQKVEFLVSFYNNEISEKSEIFDDQFSVERPDGSNFTLKIRSTKLEDSAMYFCASSADMGGYTFGSGTRLTVV.

The chain combines TRBV7-2 with TRBJ1-2; D gene uncertain. From germline, CDR1 is SGHTA and CDR2 FQGNSA. This CDR3 is built from 11 residues. The V end was cut by 8 bases, the J end by 6 bases, with 10 bases between. CDR3 DNA sequence: TGTGCCAGCCCAAACGGGAATGGCTACACCTTC. This translates into CASPNGNGYTF. The complete variable domain, with remaining parts taken from reference TRBV7-2 and TRBJ1-2, reads GAGVSQSPSNKVTEKGKDVELRCDPISGHTALYWYRQSLGQGLEFLIYFQGNSAPDKSGLPSDRFSAERTGGSVSTLTIQRTQQEDSAVYLCASPNGNGYTFGSGTRLTVV.

This chain uses TRBV2 with TRBJ2-3; 7 bases are a match to TRBD1. The CDR3 runs to 19 residues. Germline CDR1 reads SNHLY; CDR2 reads FYNNEI. V shed 6 bases, J shed 2 bases, and the junction held 20 bases outside the gene matches. CDR3 sequence reads: CASSVQGLRDGSYTDTQYF. The DNA of the CDR3 is TGTGCCAGCAGCGTACAGGGGTTGCGCGACGGTTCTTACACAGATACGCAGTATTTT. The full variable domain, in which reference TRBV2 and TRBJ2-3 provide the parts outside the CDR3, is EPEVTQTPSHQVTQMGQEVILRCVPISNHLYFYWYRQILGQKVEFLVSFYNNEISEKSEIFDDQFSVERPDGSNFTLKIRSTKLEDSAMYFCASSVQGLRDGSYTDTQYFGPGTRLTVL.

V usage is TRBV18 and J usage is TRBJ1-3; D gene ambiguous. V was clipped by 1 base and J by 0 bases, with 13 bases between them. CDR1 KGHSH and CDR2 LQKENI come from the germline V gene. The CDR3 runs 17 residues. CDR3 in amino acids: CASSPQLLAGSGNTIYF. CDR3 bases: TGTGCCAGCTCACCACAGCTTCTGGCGGGCTCTGGAAACACCATATATTTT.

V is TRBV6-5 and J is TRBJ1-2; a weak D match, TRBD1 (6 bases). CDR3 size: 14 residues. Trimming pared 5 bases from V and 4 bases from J, leaving 14 bases between. Germline CDR1 is MNHEY and CDR2 is SVGAGI. CDR3 in DNA: TGTGCCAGCAGTACTGACAGGTCTTCCTATGGCTACACCTTC. Protein product: CASSTDRSSYGYTF.

The chain couples TRBV4-2 to TRBJ2-1; TRBD2 matches at 15 bases. This CDR3 comprises 16 residues. The V and J ends lost 8 bases and 8 bases, in that order; junction bases with no gene match: 10. Germline V gene lookup returns CDR1 LGHNA and CDR2 YNFKEQ. CDR3 nucleotides: TGTGCCAGCGGTCCCGGGACTAGCGGGGGGCCCGATGAGCAGTTCTTC. Translated: CASGPGTSGGPDEQFF.

This chain links TRBV4-3 with TRBJ1-4; 7 nucleotides match TRBD1. This CDR3 spans 17 amino acids. V was clipped by 0 bases and J by 8 bases; unmatched bases: 12. The germline gives CDR1 LGHNA, CDR2 YSLEER. In DNA, the CDR3 is TGCGCCAGCAGCCAAGATGGCGAGGGGGCAGGTAGCGAAAAACTGTTTTTT. Its protein product is CASSQDGEGAGSEKLFF.

V and J are TRBV9 and TRBJ2-7; TRBD2 matches at 8 bases. The CDR3 has 14 residues. Germline V gene data show CDR1 as SGDLS and CDR2 as YYNGEE. V lost 3 bases to trimming and J lost 5 bases; unmatched junction nucleotides: 7. The CDR3 DNA reads as TGTGCCAGCAGCGCGCGGGGGGACGTCCACGAGCAGTACTTC. Translating it yields CASSARGDVHEQYF.